Sequencing of this TCR beta chain was carried out in a study of post-analysis software for immune sequencing data. Whole-study context: Included among the disease courses, which were recorded for the cohort, were relapsing-remitting, secondary progressive and progressive-relapsing multiple sclerosis. Study-level results: Five TRBV segments were significantly more frequent in patients than in controls. TRBV5-6, TRBV5-1 and TRBV20-1 were among these segments. Diversity measured as normalized Chao1 was significantly lower in multiple sclerosis patients than in controls.

The CDR3 is 15 amino acids. Between the trimmed V and J ends, which lost 5 bases and 0 bases, there was a span of 11 bases. Germline V gene sequence: CDR1 LNHDA, CDR2 SQIVND (reference sequence). In regard to this clonotype: The antigen is undetermined.

Libraries were made from TCR beta cDNA, and they carried unique molecular identifiers. Input amounts of 1 to 10 million T cells were used. These gave about 500,000 cDNA molecules, so each molecule approximated one T cell. TCRdb independently ran MiXCR on the PCR reads; one entry per CDR3 protein. The table lists about 570,000 distinct CDR3 sequences, around 31% of them singletons. The sequenced sample consisted of blood. The sequence was obtained from a girl aged 2-17 years with multiple sclerosis. The chain combines TRBV19 with TRBJ1-5; the D is unclear. As DNA, the CDR3 is TGTGCCAGTAGTGAGACGGCCGATAGCAATCAGCCCCAGCATTTT. This translates into CASSETADSNQPQHF.